One and the same sample provided the 27 T cell receptor beta chains below, sequenced in a study of Graves' ophthalmopathy and Graves' hyperthyroidism. TCR beta CDR3 amplification used RNA transcripts. First-round RT-PCR relied on HTBI primers, and a second-round multiplex PCR came next. From the multiplex PCR reads, TCRdb called clonotypes with MiXCR, one entry per CDR3 protein. Seen here are 900,000 to 1,200,000 distinct CDR3 sequences, about 36% observed once, and the top ten hold 11%. The sequenced sample was peripheral blood or thyroid tissue (not recorded which). The receptors stem from an adult man with Graves' hyperthyroidism.

The chain couples TRBV29-1 to TRBJ2-2; 7 nucleotides match TRBD2. Germline CDR1 is SQVTM and CDR2 is ANQGSEA. The trim removed 5 bases at V and 11 bases at J, leaving 11 bases unmatched. This CDR3 has 13 amino acids. CDR3 sequence (DNA): TGCAGCGTTCCGGCTTGGGGGGGAGGAGAGCTGTTTTTT. It specifies CSVPAWGGGELFF.

V usage is TRBV29-1 and J usage is TRBJ1-4, with a possible D match to TRBD1 (5 bases). V dropped 6 bases and J dropped 10 bases, with 21 bases sitting between them. The germline V gene encodes CDR1 SQVTM and CDR2 ANQGSEA. CDR3 length: 14 amino acids. CDR3 loop: CSVERLGVFGKLFF. The CDR3 DNA follows: TGCAGCGTGGAAAGGCTGGGGGTGTTTGGAAAACTGTTTTTT.

This clonotype appeared a few times. Given the absence of the conserved phenylalanine or tryptophan at the CDR3 end, a read error is likely. It is unclear where the CDR3 begins or ends on the DNA, so no DNA is shown, and the CDR3 is as TCRdb lists it. The V call is TRBV7-2, the J call TRBJ2-6; TRBD1 reflects the table's D call only, with no check against the DNA. The CDR3 has 8 residues if both end residues are counted. CDR1 and CDR2 from the germline V gene are SGHTA and FQGNSA. CDR3 sequence: CASSLGSL.

This clonotype was counted ten times or more. CDR3 nucleotides: TGTGCCAGCAGTTACGGGGGAGGCACTGAAGCTTTCTTT. It is translated as CASSYGGGTEAFF. This chain joins TRBV6-5 and TRBJ1-1; D perhaps matches TRBD1 (5 bases). The V gene's germline CDR1 is MNHEY and CDR2 SVGAGI. Deletions cut 2 bases from V and 4 bases from J, with 8 bases between. The CDR3 runs to 13 residues.

This clonotype was detected many times. This chain joins TRBV20-1 and TRBJ2-7; perhaps TRBD1 as D (6 bases). V gave up 4 bases and J gave up 1 base, with 14 bases separating them. Per germline, CDR1 DFQATT and CDR2 SNEGSKA (reference sequence). The CDR3 consists of 14 residues. CDR3 in DNA: TGCAGTGCTATCGACAGGCTGGGTTCCTACGAGCAGTACTTC. It codes for CSAIDRLGSYEQYF.

This clonotype was counted a few times. The chain links TRBV12-3 or TRBV12-4 to TRBJ2-7, with TRBD2 identical over 7 bases. CDR3 length: 14 residues. V gave up 4 bases and J gave up 3 bases; unmatched junction bases: 6. Written as DNA, the CDR3 is TGTGCCAGCAGTTCGGGAGGCAACCGCTACGAGCAGTACTTC. The encoded protein is CASSSGGNRYEQYF.

Ten or more counts support this clonotype. The chain carries TRBV3-1 and TRBJ2-7; no clear D gene. The V end lost 2 bases, the J end lost 1 base, and 9 bases lay between the germline ends. CDR1 and CDR2 (germline): LGHDT, YNNKEL (reference sequence). CDR3 length: 14 amino acids. As DNA, the CDR3 is TGTGCCAGCAGCCAAATGGTGGGGTCCTACGAGCAGTACTTC. The encoded protein is CASSQMVGSYEQYF.

The V and J genes are TRBV2 and TRBJ1-1, with 8 bases lining up with TRBD1. This CDR3 is 14 amino acids long. The V gene's germline CDR1 is SNHLY and CDR2 FYNNEI. Unmatched junction bases numbered 8, after V lost 7 bases and J lost 4 bases. This chain's CDR3 is CASTWTGPTTEAFF. The CDR3 coding sequence is TGTGCCAGCACTTGGACAGGGCCCACCACTGAAGCTTTCTTT.

This clonotype was recorded at least ten times. The rearrangement joins TRBV13 to TRBJ1-1, with 7 positions matching TRBD1. CDR3 length: 19 residues. Germline V gene sequence: CDR1 PRHDT, CDR2 FYEKMQ (reference sequence). V lost 3 bases and J lost 1; bases outside the gene matches: 17. The CDR3 sequence is CASSLGPTGVVRWNTEAFF. In DNA, the CDR3 is TGTGCCAGCAGCTTGGGGCCCACAGGGGTCGTCAGGTGGAACACTGAAGCTTTCTTT.

This clonotype was counted ten times or more. The chain joins TRBV20-1 to TRBJ2-7; D uncertain. CDR1 and CDR2 from the germline V gene are DFQATT and SNEGSKA (reference sequence). Trimming took off 6 bases at V and 6 bases at J, with 12 bases between the two ends. This CDR3 is built from 11 residues. The CDR3 coding sequence is TGCAGTGCCAGCGTCACTCCCGAGCAGTACTTC. This encodes CSASVTPEQYF.

This clonotype was counted between two and nine times. Germline and junction disagree at one end, which may indicate a read error. The gene calls are TRBV11-1 and TRBJ2-5; D could derive from TRBD1 or TRBD2 (5 bases each). The CDR3 extends over 12 amino acids. Germline-derived CDR1 and CDR2 are SGHAT and FQDESV (reference sequence). The CDR3 loop reads CASSLGGAGSDF. In DNA, the CDR3 is TGTGCCAGCAGCTTAGGGGGAGCAGGGTCAGACTTC. Full variable domain (remainder filled in from reference TRBV11-1 and TRBJ2-5): EAEVAQSPRYKITEKSQAVAFWCDPISGHATLYWYRQILGQGPELLVQFQDESVVDDSQLPKDRFSAERLKGVDSTLKIQPAELGDSAMYLCASSLGGAGSDFGPGTRLLVL.

The rearrangement uses TRBV29-1 and TRBJ2-7; D is possibly TRBD1 (6 bases). CDR1 is SQVTM, CDR2 ANQGSEA, per germline. The CDR3 totals 14 residues. The V gene lost 7 bases and the J gene lost 2 bases, with 18 bases spanning the gap. As DNA, the CDR3 is TGCAGCGGTGGTTGGACAGACACAACCTACGAGCAGTACTTC. It codes for CSGGWTDTTYEQYF.

This clonotype was counted at least ten times. The gene calls are TRBV15 and TRBJ1-4, with no clear D. The V gene lost 6 bases and the J gene lost 4 bases, with 15 bases spanning the gap. Germline values: CDR1 LNHNV, CDR2 YYDKDF (reference sequence). The CDR3 has 15 residues. The CDR3 reads CATRVRRADNEKLFF. The CDR3 DNA reads TGTGCCACCAGGGTGAGAAGGGCCGATAATGAAAAACTGTTTTTT.

J is TRBJ1-2 and V is TRBV10-3; 8 bases fit TRBD1. Germline CDR1 reads ENHRY; CDR2 reads SYGVKD. V was clipped by 0 bases and J by 1 base; unmatched bases: 4. The CDR3 has 16 residues. The CDR3 sequence is CAISESADRDNYGYTF. DNA of the CDR3: TGTGCCATCAGTGAGTCCGCGGACAGGGATAACTATGGCTACACCTTC.

CDR3: CATSREIQGSTDTQYF. As DNA, the CDR3 is TGTGCCACCAGCAGAGAGATACAGGGAAGCACAGATACGCAGTATTTT. The chain joins TRBV15 to TRBJ2-3; D perhaps matches TRBD1 (6 bases). This CDR3 contains 16 residues. The germline V gene encodes CDR1 LNHNV and CDR2 YYDKDF (reference sequence). The V end lost 0 bases, the J end lost 0 bases, and 10 bases lay between the germline ends.

J is TRBJ2-7 and V is TRBV19, with a weak D call TRBD2 (5 bases). Per the germline V gene, CDR1 is LNHDA and CDR2 is SQIVND (reference sequence). The CDR3 totals 15 residues. The V and J ends lost 3 bases and 2 bases respectively, with 14 bases between them. The CDR3 region has the DNA TGTGCCAGTAGTATCGGGTGGACTGCCCCCTACGAGCAGTACTTC. Translating it yields CASSIGWTAPYEQYF.

In its sample, this clonotype was seen a few times. J is TRBJ1-1 and V is TRBV6-6; D unresolved. Trimming stripped 6 bases from V and 7 bases from J, with 15 bases between. Germline V gene data show CDR1 as MNHNY and CDR2 as SVGAGI (reference sequence). This CDR3 comprises 13 residues. The CDR3 region has the DNA TGTGCCAGCAGAAAACTCCTACAGCATGAAGCTTTCTTT. Translating gives CASRKLLQHEAFF.

This clonotype showed up just a few times. V gene TRBV20-1 combines with J gene TRBJ1-4, with 10 bases lining up with TRBD1. J lost 5 bases, V lost 6 bases, and 9 bases had no gene match. The CDR3 length is 15 residues. The germline CDR1 and CDR2 sequences are DFQATT and SNEGSKA (reference sequence). CDR3 amino acids: CSAQDRGRSNEKLFF. In nucleotides, the CDR3 is TGCAGTGCACAAGACAGGGGGCGAAGCAATGAAAAACTGTTTTTT.

This clonotype was observed at least ten times. The V and J genes are TRBV20-1 and TRBJ1-6; weak D call: TRBD1 (6 bases). Trimming removed 6 bases from V and 3 bases from J, with 15 bases in between. Germline V gives CDR1 DFQATT, CDR2 SNEGSKA (reference sequence). The CDR3 totals 15 residues. The DNA of the CDR3 is TGCAGTGCCATTAGAGGGGGAGACTATAATTCACCCCTCCACTTT. Translation: CSAIRGGDYNSPLHF.

This clonotype was detected once. This rearrangement joins TRBV15 to TRBJ1-2, with unresolved D. The ends were cut back, 1 base at V and 5 bases at J, with 14 bases in the middle. The CDR3 length is 15 residues. Germline CDR1 is LNHNV and CDR2 is YYDKDF (reference sequence). CDR3 in amino acids: CATSRVRVSLYGYTF. DNA of the CDR3: TGTGCCACCAGCAGAGTTAGGGTCAGCCTATATGGCTACACCTTC.

The chain uses TRBV20-1 and TRBJ1-5; D possibly corresponds to TRBD1 (5 bases). The CDR3 is 10 amino acids. Trimming took 2 bases from V and 11 from J, leaving 7 bases between them. The germline V gene has CDR1 DFQATT and CDR2 SNEGSKA (reference sequence). Here the CDR3 DNA reads TGCAGTGCTAGACAGGGTTCCCAGCATTTT. Its protein product is CSARQGSQHF.

This chain joins TRBV12-3 or TRBV12-4 and TRBJ2-7; D is unresolved. The CDR3 spans 12 residues. V lost 6 bases to trimming and J lost 7 bases, with 13 bases between them. CDR3 region: CASSLPLAEQYF. The CDR3 DNA is TGTGCCAGCAGCTTGCCATTGGCTGAGCAGTACTTC.

This clonotype turned up a few times. The rearrangement uses TRBV29-1 and TRBJ2-7; D gene ambiguous. Germline loops: CDR1 SQVTM, CDR2 ANQGSEA. V lost 4 bases and J 6 bases, leaving 13 bases between the germline ends. This CDR3 contains 12 residues. The CDR3 DNA reads TGCAGCGTTGGCTCAGGATTAGGCGAGCAGTACTTC. Its protein product is CSVGSGLGEQYF.

This clonotype was counted a few times. The J gene is TRBJ2-3, the V gene TRBV10-3; a weak D match, TRBD2 (6 bases). CDR3 length: 16 residues. The V end was cut by 5 bases, the J end by 2 bases, with 17 bases between. Germline CDR1 and CDR2: ENHRY and SYGVKD. The CDR3, as DNA: TGTGCCATCAGTCCTCGGGGCGGACTAAACACAGATACGCAGTATTTT. As protein: CAISPRGGLNTDTQYF.

With regard to this clonotype: It may be a read error: a sequence one base away is much more abundant. The genes are TRBV5-1 and TRBJ2-7; 7 nucleotides agree with TRBD1. Germline V CDR1 and CDR2: SGHRS, YFSETQ. The CDR3 totals 14 residues. CDR3 region: CASHQGDKIYEQCF. For the CDR3, the DNA is TGCGCCAGCCACCAGGGGGACAAAATTTACGAGCAGTGCTTC.

The chain uses TRBV10-3 and TRBJ2-7; D unresolved. V lost 4 bases and J 4 bases, leaving 11 bases between the germline ends. Germline-derived CDR1 and CDR2 are ENHRY and SYGVKD. The CDR3 runs 13 residues. CDR3 sequence reads: CAISGGPPYEQYF. The CDR3 DNA reads TGTGCCATCAGTGGCGGACCCCCTTACGAGCAGTACTTC.

The chain uses TRBV11-1 and TRBJ1-5; the D gene is possibly TRBD1 (6 bases). This CDR3 contains 17 residues. Germline assignment: CDR1 SGHAT and CDR2 FQDESV (reference sequence). The germline V and J ends were trimmed by 1 base and 5 bases, with 18 bases remaining between them. In DNA, the CDR3 is TGTGCCAGCAGCTTAGTAGTAGGTCGTTCAGGGGATCAGCCCCAGCATTTT. Protein product: CASSLVVGRSGDQPQHF.